The 8 T cell receptor beta chains reported below all come from one sample, sequenced in a study of T cell responses to AZD1222 COVID-19 vaccine (dated by TCRdb to 2020 to 2023). The time point tag for this specimen amounts to: baseline before first vaccination. Library preparation used the immunoSEQ multiplex PCR assay. Held by TCRdb, this immuneACCESS table contains in-frame sequences only and omits some clones. Under half of the omission traces to an unresolved V gene where checked; the cause of the rest is unknown. The sample includes 130,000 to 150,000 clones, with around 90% observed a single time. The ten largest clones capture about 3.2% of the sample. Sequencing used peripheral blood, obtained on day 0 of AZD1222 vaccination. The receptors originated from an adult in good health.

V gene TRBV12-3 or TRBV12-4 combines with J gene TRBJ1-2, with D perhaps matching TRBD1 (5 bases). V lost 3 bases and J lost 4, with 9 bases in between. The CDR3 is 13 residues long. The CDR3 nucleotides read TGTGCCAGCAGTTTTGGGGCAGTCTATGGCTACACCTTC. Translating it yields CASSFGAVYGYTF.

The genes are TRBV7-2 and TRBJ1-1; D is ambiguous. Germline-derived CDR1 and CDR2 are SGHTA and FQGNSA. V lost 5 bases, J lost 13 bases, and 17 bases lay in between. The CDR3 length is 12 residues. In DNA form, the CDR3 reads TGTGCCAGCAGCCGCGACACCCCTAAAGGTTTCTTT. Its protein product is CASSRDTPKGFF.

The CDR3 reads CASSIGAGGYTF. In DNA, the CDR3 is TGTGCCAGTAGTATCGGGGCGGGAGGCTACACCTTC. The chain recombines TRBV19 with TRBJ1-2, with a possible D match to TRBD1 (5 bases). This CDR3 region has 12 residues. Trimming took 3 bases from V and 8 from J, leaving 10 bases between them. Per germline, CDR1 LNHDA and CDR2 SQIVND (reference sequence).

This chain connects TRBV4-1 to TRBJ2-6, with 7 bases aligning to TRBD2. Per the germline V gene, CDR1 is MGHRA and CDR2 is YSYEKL. The CDR3 totals 17 residues. Trimming removed 1 base from V and 2 bases from J; junction bases left unmatched: 5. The CDR3 DNA is TGCGCCAGCAGCCAAGGGACGGGAGGTACTGGGGCCAACGTCCTGACTTTC. Protein sequence: CASSQGTGGTGANVLTF.

This chain joins TRBV30 and TRBJ1-3; D gene uncertain. V dropped 5 bases and J dropped 1 base, with 6 bases sitting between them. Germline V lookup: CDR1 GTSNPN, CDR2 SVGIG (reference sequence). The CDR3 has 12 residues. CDR3 sequence: CAWAVSGNTIYF. CDR3 DNA: TGTGCCTGGGCAGTATCTGGAAACACCATATATTTT. The full variable domain, its missing parts supplied by reference TRBV30 and TRBJ1-3, is SQTIHQWPATLVQPVGSPLSLECTVEGTSNPNLYWYRQAAGRGLQLLFYSVGIGQISSEVPQNLSASRPQDRQFILSSKKLLLSDSGFYLCAWAVSGNTIYFGEGSWLTVV.

This chain connects TRBV5-1 to TRBJ2-1; tentatively, D is TRBD1 or TRBD2 (5 bases each). V lost 3 bases, J lost 0 bases, and 16 bases lay in between. The CDR3 sequence is 17 residues long. CDR1 and CDR2 (germline): SGHRS, YFSETQ. As DNA, the CDR3 is TGCGCCAGCAGCTCTGGGGGTTTAACTACCTCCTACAATGAGCAGTTCTTC. It encodes CASSSGGLTTSYNEQFF. Filled out from reference TRBV5-1 and TRBJ2-1, the complete variable domain reads KAGVTQTPRYLIKTRGQQVTLSCSPISGHRSVSWYQQTPGQGLQFLFEYFSETQRNKGNFPGRFSGRQFSNSRSEMNVSTLELGDSALYLCASSSGGLTTSYNEQFFGPGTRLTVL.

The chain couples TRBV3-1 (or the pseudogene TRBV3-2) to TRBJ1-1; D perhaps matches TRBD1 (5 bases). Per germline, CDR1 LGHDT and CDR2 YNNKEL (reference sequence). CDR3 length: 13 residues. Deletions cut 1 base from V and 4 bases from J, with 7 bases between. This chain's CDR3 is CASSQVRGTEAFF. In DNA, the CDR3 is TGTGCCAGCAGCCAAGTGAGGGGCACTGAAGCTTTCTTT.

The V call is TRBV6-5, the J call TRBJ2-2; the D is unclear. This CDR3 is 13 amino acids long. Trimming took 6 bases from V and 0 from J, leaving 5 bases between them. Germline CDR1 is MNHEY and CDR2 is SVGAGI. The CDR3 sequence is CASRAPNTGELFF. The CDR3 bases are TGTGCCAGCAGAGCTCCGAACACCGGGGAGCTGTTTTTT.